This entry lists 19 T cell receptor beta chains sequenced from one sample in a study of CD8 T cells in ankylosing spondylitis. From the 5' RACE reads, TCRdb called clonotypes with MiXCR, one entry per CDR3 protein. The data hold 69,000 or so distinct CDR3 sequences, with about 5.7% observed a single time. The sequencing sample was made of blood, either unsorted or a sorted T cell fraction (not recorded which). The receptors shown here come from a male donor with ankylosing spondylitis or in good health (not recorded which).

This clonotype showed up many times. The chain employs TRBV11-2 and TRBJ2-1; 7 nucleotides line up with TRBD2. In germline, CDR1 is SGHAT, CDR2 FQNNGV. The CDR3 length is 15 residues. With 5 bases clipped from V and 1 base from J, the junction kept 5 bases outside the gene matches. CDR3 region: CASSAQRGSYNEQFF. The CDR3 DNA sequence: TGTGCCAGCAGCGCCCAGCGGGGATCCTACAATGAGCAGTTCTTC.

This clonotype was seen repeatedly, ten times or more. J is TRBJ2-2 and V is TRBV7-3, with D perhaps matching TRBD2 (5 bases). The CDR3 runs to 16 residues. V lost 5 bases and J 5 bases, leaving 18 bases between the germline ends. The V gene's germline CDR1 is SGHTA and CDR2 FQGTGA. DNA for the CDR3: TGTGCCAGCAGCCAACAAGCGGCGGCCCCTACCGGGGAGCTGTTTTTT. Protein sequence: CASSQQAAAPTGELFF.

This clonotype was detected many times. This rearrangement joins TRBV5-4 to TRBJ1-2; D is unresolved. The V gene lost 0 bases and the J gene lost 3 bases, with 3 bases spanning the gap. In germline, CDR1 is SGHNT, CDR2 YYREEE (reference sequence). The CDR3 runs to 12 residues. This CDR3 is CASSLADYGYTF. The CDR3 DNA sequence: TGTGCCAGCAGCTTGGCGGACTATGGCTACACCTTC.

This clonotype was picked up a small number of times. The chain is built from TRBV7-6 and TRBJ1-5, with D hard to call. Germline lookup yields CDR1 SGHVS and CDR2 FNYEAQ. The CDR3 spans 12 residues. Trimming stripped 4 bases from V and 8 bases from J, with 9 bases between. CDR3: CASSSPGEPQHF. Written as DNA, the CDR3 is TGTGCCAGCAGCTCCCCCGGGGAGCCCCAGCATTTT.

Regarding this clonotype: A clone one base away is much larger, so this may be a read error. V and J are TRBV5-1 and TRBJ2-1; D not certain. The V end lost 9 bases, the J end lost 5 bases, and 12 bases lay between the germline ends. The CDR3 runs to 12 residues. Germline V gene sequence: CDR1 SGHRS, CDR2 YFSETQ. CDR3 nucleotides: TGCGCCACCAGTTATACAAACAATGAGCAGTTCTTC. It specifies CATSYTNNEQFF.

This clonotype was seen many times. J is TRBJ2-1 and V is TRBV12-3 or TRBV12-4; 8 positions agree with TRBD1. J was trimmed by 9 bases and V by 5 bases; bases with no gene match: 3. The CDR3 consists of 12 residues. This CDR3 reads CASSPTGVEQFF. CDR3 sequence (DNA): TGTGCCAGCAGTCCGACAGGGGTTGAGCAGTTCTTC.

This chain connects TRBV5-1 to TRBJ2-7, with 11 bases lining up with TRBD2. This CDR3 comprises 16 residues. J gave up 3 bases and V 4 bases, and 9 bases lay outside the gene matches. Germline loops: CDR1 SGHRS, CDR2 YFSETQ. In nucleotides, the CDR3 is TGCGCCAGCAGCCCGTCTTCCGGGACTAGCGGCTACGAGCAGTACTTC. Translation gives CASSPSSGTSGYEQYF.

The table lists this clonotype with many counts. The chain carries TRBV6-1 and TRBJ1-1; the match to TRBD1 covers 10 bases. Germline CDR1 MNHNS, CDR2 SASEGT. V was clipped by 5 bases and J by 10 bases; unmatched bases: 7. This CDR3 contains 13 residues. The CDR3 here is CASSRRGTGAAFF. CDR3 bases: TGTGCCAGCAGTCGCAGGGGGACAGGGGCAGCTTTCTTT.

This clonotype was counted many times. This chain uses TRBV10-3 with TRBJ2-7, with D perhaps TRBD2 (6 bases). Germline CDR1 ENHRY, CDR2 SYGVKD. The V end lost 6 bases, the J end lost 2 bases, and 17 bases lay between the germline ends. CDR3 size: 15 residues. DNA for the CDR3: TGTGCCATCAGGGGAGCCGGGACTTTCACCTACGAGCAGTACTTC. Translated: CAIRGAGTFTYEQYF.

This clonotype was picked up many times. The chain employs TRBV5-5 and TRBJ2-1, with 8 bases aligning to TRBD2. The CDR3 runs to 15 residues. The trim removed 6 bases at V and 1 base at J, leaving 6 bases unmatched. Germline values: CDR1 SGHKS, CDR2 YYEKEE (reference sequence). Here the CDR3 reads CASNEGLGSYNEQFF. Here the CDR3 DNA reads TGTGCCAGCAACGAGGGACTAGGTTCCTACAATGAGCAGTTCTTC.

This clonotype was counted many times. In DNA form, the CDR3 reads TGCGCCAGCAGCCGAGGGACAGCTACCTACGAGCAGTACTTC. Amino acids: CASSRGTATYEQYF. The chain employs TRBV5-1 and TRBJ2-7, with TRBD1 matching 7 bases. The germline CDR1 and CDR2 sequences are SGHRS and YFSETQ. With V trimmed by 4 bases and J by 2 bases, 6 bases remained unmatched. The CDR3 is made up of 14 amino acids.

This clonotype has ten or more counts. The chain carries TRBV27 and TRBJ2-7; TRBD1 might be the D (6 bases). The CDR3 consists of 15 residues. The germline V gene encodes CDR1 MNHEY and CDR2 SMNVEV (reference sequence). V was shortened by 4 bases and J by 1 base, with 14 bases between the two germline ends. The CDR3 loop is CASSYTGPASYEQYF. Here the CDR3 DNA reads TGTGCCAGCAGTTATACAGGGCCCGCTTCCTACGAGCAGTACTTC.

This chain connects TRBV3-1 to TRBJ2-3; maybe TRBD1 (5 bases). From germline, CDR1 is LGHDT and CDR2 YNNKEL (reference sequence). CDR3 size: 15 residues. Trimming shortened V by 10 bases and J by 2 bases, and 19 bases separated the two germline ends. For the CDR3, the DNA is TGTGCCACCTCCAAAGGGGTCAGGACCACAGATACGCAGTATTTT. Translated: CATSKGVRTTDTQYF.

This CDR3 is CASRTDTGGEKLFF. The CDR3 bases are TGTGCCAGCCGTACGGACACGGGAGGTGAAAAACTGTTTTTT. V usage is TRBV6-2 or TRBV6-3 and J usage is TRBJ1-4, with a tentative D call TRBD1 (5 bases). Germline CDR1 reads MNHEY; CDR2 reads SVGEGT. The length of the CDR3 is 14 residues. V gave up 8 bases and J gave up 7 bases, with 17 bases separating them.

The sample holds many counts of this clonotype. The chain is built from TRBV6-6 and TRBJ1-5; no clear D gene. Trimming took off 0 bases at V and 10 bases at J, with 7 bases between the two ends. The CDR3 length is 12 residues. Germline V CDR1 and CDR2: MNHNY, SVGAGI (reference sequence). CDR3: CASSYSMNPQHF. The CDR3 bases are TGTGCCAGCAGTTACTCCATGAACCCCCAGCATTTT.

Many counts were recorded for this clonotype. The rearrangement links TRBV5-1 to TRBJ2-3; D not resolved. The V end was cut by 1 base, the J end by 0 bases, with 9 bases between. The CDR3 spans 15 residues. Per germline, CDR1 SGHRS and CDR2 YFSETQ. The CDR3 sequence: CASSLKVDSTDTQYF. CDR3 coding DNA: TGCGCCAGCAGCTTGAAGGTTGACAGCACAGATACGCAGTATTTT.

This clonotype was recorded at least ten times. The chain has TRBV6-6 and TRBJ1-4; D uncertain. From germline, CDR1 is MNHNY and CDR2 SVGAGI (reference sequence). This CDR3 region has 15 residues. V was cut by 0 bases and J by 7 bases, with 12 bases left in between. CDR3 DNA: TGTGCCAGCAGTTACTCCCTATGGTCTCGTGAAAAACTGTTTTTT. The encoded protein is CASSYSLWSREKLFF.

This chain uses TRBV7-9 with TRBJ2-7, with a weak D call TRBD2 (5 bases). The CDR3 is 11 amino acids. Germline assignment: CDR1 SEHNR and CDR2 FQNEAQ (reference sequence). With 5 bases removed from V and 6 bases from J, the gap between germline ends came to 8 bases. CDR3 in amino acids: CASSMGSEQYF. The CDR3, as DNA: TGTGCCAGCAGCATGGGGAGCGAGCAGTACTTC.

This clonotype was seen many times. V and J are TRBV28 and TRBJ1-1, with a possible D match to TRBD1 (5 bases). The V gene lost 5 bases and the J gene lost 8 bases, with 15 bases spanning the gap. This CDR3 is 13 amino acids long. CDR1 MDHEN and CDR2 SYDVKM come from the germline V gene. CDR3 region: CASSRVQGSEAFF. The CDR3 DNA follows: TGTGCCAGCAGTCGAGTCCAGGGTTCGGAAGCTTTCTTT.